The entry that follows covers one T cell receptor (beta chain) sequence. Antigen: not known. Germline-derived CDR1 and CDR2 are MNHEY and SMNVEV (reference sequence). The CDR3 has 13 residues. The trim removed 4 bases at V and 4 bases at J, leaving 2 bases unmatched. The PCR employed 60 Vbeta primers together with 13 Jbeta primers. Sequencing used immunoSEQ multiplex PCR; TCRdb keeps in-frame clones, though not all of them. Of about 130,000 clones in the sample, around 72% were seen once. The data were obtained in a study of cytomegalovirus exposure and HLA in healthy donors. Overall study context: From 150 million to 200 million T cells, an earlier analysis saw 120 million or so unique TCR beta sequences.

Study conclusions and caveats: When a later analysis was performed, an Asian-associated ancestry cluster reportedly had fewer N-insertions than the roughly 640-donor mean. Differences between HLA loci emerged in a later analysis of TCR association rates, with DRB1 most and HLA-C fewest. Altogether, 164 TCR beta chains were recorded as cytomegalovirus-associated.

The sequence was collected from a man aged 30 to 45 in good health and CMV-seronegative. The sequencing input was PBMCs. J is TRBJ2-7 and V is TRBV27; 9 nucleotides line up with TRBD1. The CDR3: CASSWTGEYEQYF. The DNA for the CDR3 is TGTGCCAGCAGTTGGACAGGGGAGTACGAGCAGTACTTC.